This TCR beta chain is from a study of beta chain features in type 1 diabetes. Study-level points and caveats: For patients, the naive, central memory and Treg TCRB repertoires appeared more alike than for healthy donors. Because the template was cDNA, high-expressing cells might be over-represented. Researchers report that Type 1 diabetes patients had moderately but significantly shorter TCRB CDR3s across all four CD4+ subsets.

As regards this clone: Its antigen is unknown.

CD4+ naive, central memory, regulatory and stem cell-like memory subsets were isolated by sorting on CD45RO/CCR7/CD25/CD127/CD95/CD27. Populations isolated by sorting all had purity greater than 95%. The CDR3 totals 15 residues. V lost 6 bases to trimming and J lost 0 bases, with 12 bases between them. Germline loops: CDR1 MNHNS, CDR2 SASEGT. Sequencing targeted expressed TCRB transcripts, as all isolated RNA had been reverse transcribed. Assay used: immunoSEQ multiplex PCR; TCRdb lists only in-frame clones, some missing. The data show 300,000 to 350,000 clones, 7% to 10% seen once. The sequence was collected from a man younger than 40 with type 1 diabetes. The chain joins TRBV6-1 to TRBJ1-3; perhaps TRBD1 as D (5 bases). The sequencing input was central memory CD4+ T cells from blood. Here the CDR3 reads CASREGRYSGNTIYF. The DNA of the CDR3 is TGTGCCAGCAGAGAGGGACGGTACTCTGGAAACACCATATATTTT.